This T cell receptor (beta chain) was profiled in a study of T cell changes during pregnancy in multiple sclerosis. Sequencing was performed with immunoSEQ multiplex PCR; in TCRdb, only in-frame clones are kept and a portion is missing. The data hold around 40,000 clones, with 85% to 95% observed a single time. Trimming took 0 bases from V and 2 from J, leaving 13 bases between them. Germline V lookup: CDR1 LGHNT, CDR2 FRNRAP. This CDR3 contains 17 residues. Sequencing was performed on CD4+ T cells from peripheral blood mononuclear cells, taken in the second trimester of pregnancy. This clonotype was obtained from a female donor with multiple sclerosis, enrolled in a pregnancy study. V usage is TRBV12-5 and J usage is TRBJ2-2; TRBD1 is a possible D gene (6 bases). In DNA, the CDR3 is TGTGCTAGTGGTTTGGTACAAGTCGGGACAAACACCGGGGAGCTGTTTTTT. The encoded protein is CASGLVQVGTNTGELFF.